This T cell receptor (beta chain) appears in the sequencing data of a study of blood T cell repertoires in COVID-19 (dated by TCRdb to 2020 to 2022). Looking at the study overall: Samples covering the acute and convalescent phases of COVID-19 were provided by collaborators in the United States, Italy and Spain. The prospective study material was composed of cDNA or gDNA derived from T cells, B-cell-depleted T cells, or PBMCs. The dataset comprised deeply sampled blood TCRbeta repertoires from subjects exposed to, actively infected with, or recovered from COVID-19. The repertoires were released in a freely available public database meant as a resource for research on the immune response to SARS-CoV-2. The samples were drawn from the first 160 participants of the ongoing ImmuneRACE study and from 1,254 subjects provided by 6 global collaborators. A de-identified subject ID, COVID-19 status, age in years and sex were almost always included in the sample metadata. Where available, HLA class I and class II types were obtained from metadata supplied by the sample provider rather than from assay-based typing.

TCRbeta CDR3 regions were amplified from genomic DNA using the immunoSEQ Assay, a bias-controlled multiplex PCR. The paper's data handling went like this. The number of nucleated cells in each sample was estimated from the amplification of reference gene primers within the assay. To quantify the absolute abundance of each unique TCRbeta CDR3 rearrangement, sequence reads were collapsed and filtered. For each sample, productive Simpson clonality was calculated as the square root of Simpson's diversity index over productive rearrangements. Here the immuneACCESS table is served through TCRdb, limited to in-frame sequences with V and J called. Missing clones are a known gap in these copies; in checked studies unresolved V genes cover under half, and the rest lacks a known reason. V, J and clone size are those of that table, while D and trimming were read from the DNA. The sample table records more than 100,000 clones; roughly 80% of these occur just once. The top ten clonotypes cover about 15% of the sample.

Collaborating institutions collected whole blood in K2EDTA tubes following their own protocols. Collaborator samples were shipped for TCRbeta analysis as frozen whole blood, isolated PBMCs, or DNA extracted from either sample type. The investigation overall reported the following: The amount of clinical and demographic metadata varied by source and participant and was provided uncurated.

V lost 4 bases and J lost 6 bases, and the count of bases not matched to a germline gene is 9. CDR1 and CDR2, looked up from the germline V gene (reference sequence), are GTSNPN and SVGIG. From cysteine to phenylalanine, the CDR3 is 15 amino acids long. The CDR3 DNA has 45 bases and is translated from base 1. This clone was detected once. What antigen it recognizes has not been identified. No qualities accompany the bases; no much larger clone lies one base away. Material: peripheral blood. The clonotype was recovered from a woman aged 50 to 65 with acute or convalescent COVID-19. This receptor chain uses TRBV30 and TRBJ2-2, and TRBD1 aligns with 9 junction nucleotides. The base sequence is TGTGCCTGGACGATCAACAGGGGGCTGCCCGGGGAGCTGTTTTTT. Its amino acids are CAWTINRGLPGELFF.